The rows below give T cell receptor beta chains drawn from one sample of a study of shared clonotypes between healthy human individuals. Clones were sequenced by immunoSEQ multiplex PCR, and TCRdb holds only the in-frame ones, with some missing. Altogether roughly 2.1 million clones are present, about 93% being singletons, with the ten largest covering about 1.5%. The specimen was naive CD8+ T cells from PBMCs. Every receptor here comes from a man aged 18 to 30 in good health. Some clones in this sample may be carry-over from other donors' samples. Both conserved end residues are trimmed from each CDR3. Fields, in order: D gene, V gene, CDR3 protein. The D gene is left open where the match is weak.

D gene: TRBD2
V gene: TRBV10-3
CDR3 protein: AISEIAGVPDEQY

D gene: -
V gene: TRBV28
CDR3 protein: ASSWVQTANTGELF

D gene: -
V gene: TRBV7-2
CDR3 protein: ASSLRGHEQY

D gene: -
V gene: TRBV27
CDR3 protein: ASSSPTLGQPQH

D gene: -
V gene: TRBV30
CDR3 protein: AWSKFRTLNTEAF

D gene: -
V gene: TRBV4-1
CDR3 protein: ASSQDRQSAAGELF

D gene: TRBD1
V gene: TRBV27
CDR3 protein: ASTPGAGGATEAF

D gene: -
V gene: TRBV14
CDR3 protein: ASSPRPVYAAPETQY

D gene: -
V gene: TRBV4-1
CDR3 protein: ASSQWGTHNEQF

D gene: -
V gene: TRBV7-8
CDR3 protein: ASSQRVGRNQPQH

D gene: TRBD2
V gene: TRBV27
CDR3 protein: ASSLGLAGGNEQF

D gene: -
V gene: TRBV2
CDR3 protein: ASSEGSGWNNEQF

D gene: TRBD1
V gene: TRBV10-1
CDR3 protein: ASSDGTGYYEQY

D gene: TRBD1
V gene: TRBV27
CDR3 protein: ASSLLLGQGPTGELF

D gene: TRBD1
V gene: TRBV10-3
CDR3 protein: AISESDRVGETQY

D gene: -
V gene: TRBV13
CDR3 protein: ASSGTAAPGDAYEQY

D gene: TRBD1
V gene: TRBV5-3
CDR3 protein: ARSPPGDRVADTQY

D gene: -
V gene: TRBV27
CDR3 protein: ASAFIGVSYEQY

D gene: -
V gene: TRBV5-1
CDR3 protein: ASSPHPGSSYEQY

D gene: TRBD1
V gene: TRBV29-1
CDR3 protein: SVYAGGDYNEQF

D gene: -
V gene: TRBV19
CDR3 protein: ASRRYLGSTEAF

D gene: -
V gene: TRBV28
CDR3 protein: ASTVFGGQETQY

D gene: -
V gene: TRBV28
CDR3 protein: ASSLPGGNRFEQY

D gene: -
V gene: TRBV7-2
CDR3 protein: ASSPLDEKAAYEQY